This record looks at one T cell receptor (beta chain) sequence and its context. The antigen remains unidentified. The CDR3 length is 14 residues. Germline values: CDR1 SEHNR, CDR2 FQNEAQ (reference sequence). V lost 5 bases to trimming and J lost 8 bases; unmatched junction nucleotides: 6. Amplification used 60 Vbeta primers and 13 Jbeta primers. In the original analysis: The authors later counted roughly 76 million unique TCR beta chains, about 11 million of them shared. This table comes from immunoSEQ multiplex PCR, and its TCRdb copy is limited to in-frame clones, with some not included. That table supplies the V and J calls and clone size; D and trimming were determined from the DNA. The sample consists of 100,000 to 150,000 clones, approximately 76% of them appearing once. This entry is derived from a study of cytomegalovirus exposure and HLA in healthy donors. Study-wide results and caveats: Among CMV-associated TCR beta chains, most appeared HLA-restricted in a later analysis. In a later analysis, at a false discovery rate of 0.05, about 17,000 TCR beta sequences matched HLA alleles.

Sequences were obtained from PBMCs. This clonotype originated in a man aged 50 to 60 in good health and CMV-seropositive. The V call is TRBV7-9, the J call TRBJ1-4, with 9 bases aligning to TRBD1. The CDR3 spells CASSAGTGLEKLFF. As DNA, the CDR3 is TGTGCCAGCAGCGCCGGGACAGGGTTGGAAAAACTGTTTTTT. Looking up the rest from reference TRBV7-9 and TRBJ1-4 gives the full variable domain: DTGVSQNPRHKITKRGQNVTFRCDPISEHNRLYWYRQTLGQGPEFLTYFQNEAQLEKSRLLSDRFSAERPKGSFSTLEIQRTEQGDSAMYLCASSAGTGLEKLFFGSGTQLSVL.